This T cell receptor (beta chain) was identified in a study of blood T cell repertoires in COVID-19. On the study more broadly: Sites in the United States, Italy and Spain provided acute and convalescent COVID-19 samples. Nucleic acid was either cDNA or gDNA, and it came from T cells, B-cell-depleted T cells, or PBMCs.

One Seattle source followed patients from active infection through their disease course. How the authors handled the data: Reference gene primer amplification gave estimated nucleated cell counts. Generated by immunoSEQ multiplex PCR, the TCRdb table keeps only in-frame clones and is missing some. V, J and clone size derive from that table, while D and trimming were established from the DNA sequence. The sample shows more than 200,000 clones, roughly 80% of them seen only once. The CDR3 extends over 11 amino acids. Germline V gene lookup returns CDR1 SNHLY and CDR2 FYNNEI. A remark on this clone: Compared with germline, one end of the junction differs, possibly owing to a read error.

Sequenced material: peripheral blood. The receptor was derived from a woman older than 75 with COVID-19, enrolled during active disease. V gene TRBV2 combines with J gene TRBJ1-2; no definite D call. In nucleotides, the CDR3 is TGTGCCAGCAGTGAACTAGGCCCAGCATCCTTC. It encodes CASSELGPASF.